This entry lists 8 T cell receptor beta chains sequenced from one sample in a study of tumour-infiltrating T cells in Burkitt lymphoma (dated by TCRdb to 2018 to 2020). The library was produced with the immunoSEQ multiplex PCR assay. Sourced from immuneACCESS, this table was stored by TCRdb with only in-frame sequences that have V and J called. A share of the clones is absent; for the studies checked, an unresolved V gene accounts for under half, and the remainder has no known explanation. For this sample the table gives about 7,000 clones, of which 17% were detected only once. The ten largest clones represent roughly 3.2% of the sample. Sequenced sample: tumor tissue. Receptors originate from a human donor with diffuse large B-cell lymphoma.

This clone was picked up a small number of times. Within the sample, other DNA sequences also encode this same CDR3. The chain carries TRBV6-6 and TRBJ1-2; D unresolved. The V end was cut by 6 bases, the J end by 4 bases, with 12 bases between. The CDR3 loop spans 13 amino acids. The V gene's germline CDR1 is MNHNY and CDR2 SVGAGI (reference sequence). The CDR3 loop reads CASSPGRTYGYTF. The CDR3 nucleotides read TGTGCCAGCAGCCCGGGAAGGACCTATGGCTACACCTTC.

This clone has just a few counts. The chain combines TRBV6-7 with TRBJ2-7; 7 nucleotides match TRBD2. TRBV6-7 counts as an open reading frame of uncertain function. The CDR3 length is 16 residues. V trimming: 5 bases; J trimming: 0 bases; junction bases outside the gene matches: 10. As DNA, the CDR3 is TGTGCCAGCAGTACCCTCCTAGCGGTAAGCTCCTACGAGCAGTACTTC. Translated: CASSTLLAVSSYEQYF.

The chain is built from TRBV5-5 and TRBJ1-2; D is ambiguous. Germline V CDR1 and CDR2: SGHKS, YYEKEE (reference sequence). The CDR3 is made up of 14 amino acids. V was cut by 1 base and J by 4 bases, with 11 bases left in between. The CDR3 DNA reads as TGTGCCAGCAGCTTGACGTTGATATCCTATGGCTACACCTTC. Amino acid sequence: CASSLTLISYGYTF.

The chain has TRBV4-1 and TRBJ2-7, with D possibly being TRBD2 (6 bases). The CDR3 totals 15 residues. Germline V CDR1 and CDR2: MGHRA, YSYEKL. Trimming stripped 0 bases from V and 2 bases from J, with 11 bases between. The CDR3 loop reads CASSQESSGAYEQYF. The CDR3 nucleotides are TGCGCCAGCAGCCAAGAAAGTAGCGGAGCCTACGAGCAGTACTTC.

This clone appeared a single time. This sequence joins TRBV6-6 and TRBJ1-6; a possible D gene is TRBD1 (5 bases). Trimming left V 11 bases short and J 7 bases short, with 15 bases between. CDR3 length equals 13 residues. The germline V gene encodes CDR1 MNHNY and CDR2 SVGAGI (reference sequence). The CDR3 region has the DNA TGTGCCTCCTACCCGGGGCCGAATTCACCCCTCCACTTT. Translated, it gives CASYPGPNSPLHF.

This clone was counted between two and nine times. V usage is TRBV19 and J usage is TRBJ2-6, with D maybe TRBD1 (5 bases). The length of the CDR3 is 14 residues. From germline, CDR1 is LNHDA and CDR2 SQIVND (reference sequence). Between the trimmed V and J ends, which lost 5 bases and 2 bases, there was a span of 7 bases. The CDR3 is CASSGRAGANVLTF. In DNA, the CDR3 is TGTGCCAGTAGTGGCAGGGCTGGGGCCAACGTCCTGACTTTC. The full variable domain, in which reference TRBV19 and TRBJ2-6 provide the parts outside the CDR3, is DGGITQSPKYLFRKEGQNVTLSCEQNLNHDAMYWYRQDPGQGLRLIYYSQIVNDFQKGDIAEGYSVSREKKESFPLTVTSAQKNPTAFYLCASSGRAGANVLTFGAGSRLTVL.

This clone was counted a few times. The J gene is TRBJ1-1, the V gene TRBV11-2; D call uncertain. Trimming pared 4 bases from V and 7 bases from J, leaving 7 bases between. The germline V gene encodes CDR1 SGHAT and CDR2 FQNNGV. The CDR3 spans 11 residues. CDR3 loop: CASSSQNEAFF. In nucleotides, the CDR3 is TGTGCCAGCAGCTCCCAAAATGAAGCTTTCTTT. Together with reference TRBV11-2 and TRBJ1-1, the CDR3 gives the full variable domain: EAGVAQSPRYKIIEKRQSVAFWCNPISGHATLYWYQQILGQGPKLLIQFQNNGVVDDSQLPKDRFSAERLKGVDSTLKIQPAKLEDSAVYLCASSSQNEAFFGQGTRLTVV.

This clone was observed a handful of times. The genes are TRBV11-2 and TRBJ2-5; TRBD1 is a possible D gene (5 bases). The V gene lost 1 base and the J gene lost 2 bases, with 5 bases spanning the gap. This CDR3 has 13 amino acids. The germline gives CDR1 SGHAT, CDR2 FQNNGV. The CDR3 reads CASSLGQQETQYF. For the CDR3, the DNA is TGTGCCAGCAGCTTAGGACAGCAAGAGACCCAGTACTTC.